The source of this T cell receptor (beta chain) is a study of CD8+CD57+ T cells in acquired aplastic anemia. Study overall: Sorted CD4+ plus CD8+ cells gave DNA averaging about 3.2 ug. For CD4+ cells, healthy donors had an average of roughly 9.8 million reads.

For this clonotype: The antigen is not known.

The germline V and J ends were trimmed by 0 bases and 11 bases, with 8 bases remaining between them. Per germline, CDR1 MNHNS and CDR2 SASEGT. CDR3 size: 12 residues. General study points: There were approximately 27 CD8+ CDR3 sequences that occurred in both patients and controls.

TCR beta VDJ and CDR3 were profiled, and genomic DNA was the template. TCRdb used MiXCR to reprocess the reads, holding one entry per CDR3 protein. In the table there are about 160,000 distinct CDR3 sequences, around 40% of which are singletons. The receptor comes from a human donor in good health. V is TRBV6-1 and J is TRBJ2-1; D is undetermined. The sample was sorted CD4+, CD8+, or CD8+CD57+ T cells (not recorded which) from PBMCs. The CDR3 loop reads CASSEAGEQQFF. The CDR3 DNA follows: TGTGCCAGCAGTGAAGCTGGCGAGCAGCAGTTCTTC.